The clone carrying this T cell receptor (beta chain) was recorded once. This record belongs to a study of blood T cell repertoires in COVID-19. Across the whole study: Sites in the United States, Italy and Spain provided acute and convalescent COVID-19 samples. Sources were T cells, B-cell-depleted T cells, or PBMCs; the material itself was cDNA or gDNA.

The CDR3 length is 14 residues. Germline V gene lookup returns CDR1 SNHLY and CDR2 FYNNEI. With 2 bases removed from V and 8 bases from J, the gap between germline ends came to 15 bases. How the authors handled the data: Amplification of reference gene primers provided the estimated nucleated cell counts. The table came from immunoSEQ multiplex PCR; TCRdb's copy has only in-frame clones and leaves some out. V, J and clone size are those of that table, while D and trimming were read from the DNA. The table includes 150,000 to 200,000 clones, roughly nine tenths detected once. The sequenced material came from peripheral blood. The V gene is TRBV2, the J gene TRBJ1-2; TRBD1 might be the D (5 bases). The sequence was collected from a man aged 60 to 75 with active or convalescent COVID-19. The CDR3 DNA reads TGTGCCAGCAGTGAATCCGGGCAGGGTAACGGCTACACCTTC. Residues: CASSESGQGNGYTF. The full variable domain, rest sourced from reference TRBV2 and TRBJ1-2, is EPEVTQTPSHQVTQMGQEVILRCVPISNHLYFYWYRQILGQKVEFLVSFYNNEISEKSEIFDDQFSVERPDGSNFTLKIRSTKLEDSAMYFCASSESGQGNGYTFGSGTRLTVV.